A selection of T cell receptor beta chains follows, all from one sample in a study of cytomegalovirus exposure and HLA in healthy donors. Profiling relied on immunoSEQ multiplex PCR, and the TCRdb table lists in-frame clones only, not all of them. The data contain 150,000 to 200,000 clones, around 80% of them singletons. What was sequenced was PBMCs. These receptors were taken from a man between 25 and 39 years old in good health and CMV-seronegative. CDR3s include the opening cysteine and the closing phenylalanine or tryptophan. D genes are given only for firm matches. Clone size is not always given. Where it is, it says once, few, many or a class for expanded clones.

TRBV29-1	TRBJ2-5	NA	24	NA	TGCAGCGTTGGGGCCCAAAAATGCGGTGTCTCCGGGGGTGAGGCCGATGGGTCGTCGGAGACCCAGTACTTC	CSVGAQKCGVSGGEADGSSETQYF
TRBV15	TRBJ2-5	TRBD1	15	NA	TGTGCCACCAGCAGGGGAATACAGGGGACGGCGACCCAGTACTTC	CATSRGIQGTATQYF
TRBV5-1	TRBJ2-7	TRBD1	15	NA	TGCGCCAGCAGGGCGGACAGGGGGCTGACATACGAGCAGTACTTC	CASRADRGLTYEQYF
TRBV18	TRBJ1-2	NA	14	NA	TGTGCCAGCTCACCTACACAGGGTTCATCTGGCTACACCTTC	CASSPTQGSSGYTF
TRBV5-4	TRBJ2-1	TRBD2	15	NA	TGTGCCAGCAGCTCGTGGACTAGGGGAGCCAATGAGCAGTTCTTC	CASSSWTRGANEQFF
TRBV5-4	TRBJ2-3	TRBD1	18	NA	TGTGCCAGCAGCCCGGCGGGCAGGGGGCGGGGAAGGACAGATACGCAGTATTTT	CASSPAGRGRGRTDTQYF
TRBV28	TRBJ2-7	TRBD1	13	NA	TGTGCCAGCAGTCCTGGACAGGGCTACGAGCAGTACTTC	CASSPGQGYEQYF
TRBV9	TRBJ2-1	TRBD2	16	once	TGTGCCAGCAGCGTAGAAGAGGTCGGGACTATGGGTGAGCAGTTCTTC	CASSVEEVGTMGEQFF
TRBV6-1	TRBJ2-7	TRBD1	15	NA	TGTGCCAGCAGTGAAGGTCGGACAGGGTCCTACGAGCAGTACTTC	CASSEGRTGSYEQYF
TRBV11-2	TRBJ2-1	NA	15	NA	TGTGCCAGCAGCTTAGTTGCAGCGACCTACAATGAGCAGTTCTTC	CASSLVAATYNEQFF
TRBV7-3	TRBJ2-1	NA	15	once	TGTGCCAGCAGCCTAATGACAGGAAGCTACAATGAGCAGTTCTTC	CASSLMTGSYNEQFF
TRBV29-1	TRBJ1-4	NA	13	NA	TGCAGCATAAAAGGGAGGTCGGGTGAAAAACTGTTTTTT	CSIKGRSGEKLFF
TRBV7-9	TRBJ1-1	NA	12	NA	TGTGCCAGCGGGACTTTGAACACTGAAGCTTTCTTT	CASGTLNTEAFF
TRBV6-1	TRBJ2-7	NA	14	NA	TGTGCCAGCCGCGACCCGGGACTCCCCTACGAGCAGTACTTC	CASRDPGLPYEQYF
TRBV19	TRBJ2-3	TRBD1	14	once	TGTGCCAGTCAGCAGGGGGCCTCCACAGATACGCAGTATTTT	CASQQGASTDTQYF
TRBV10-3	TRBJ2-3	TRBD2	17	once	TGTGCCATCAGTGACCCAAAGGGACTAGCGGGAGTTGATACGCAGTATTTT	CAISDPKGLAGVDTQYF
TRBV5-1	TRBJ1-6	NA	14	NA	TGCGCCAGCAGGTCCGGCCGCGGCGATTCACCCCTCCACTTT	CASRSGRGDSPLHF
TRBV27	TRBJ1-1	NA	14	few	TGTGCCAGCATTATTCGGGAGGGGGGAACTGAAGCTTTCTTT	CASIIREGGTEAFF
TRBV2	TRBJ2-1	TRBD2	15	NA	TGTGCCAGCAGTGTCTCGGGACTAGTAGGGAATGAGCAGTTCTTC	CASSVSGLVGNEQFF
TRBV10-3	TRBJ2-2	TRBD1	16	NA	TGTGCCATCAAACACACACAGGGGCCGAACACCGGGGAGCTGTTTTTT	CAIKHTQGPNTGELFF
TRBV12-2	TRBJ1-4	NA	16	NA	TGTGCAAGTCGCTTAGTTTACAAGTTTGCTAATGAAAAACTGTTTTTT	CASRLVYKFANEKLFF
TRBV25-1	TRBJ1-2	TRBD1	14	NA	TGTGCCAGCTGCCCGAGACAGGGGCTCAATGGCTACACCTTC	CASCPRQGLNGYTF